This TCR beta chain is drawn from a study of cytomegalovirus exposure and HLA in healthy donors. Study-level information: Later analysis reported that the 95 to 150 validation repertoires shared the platform of the roughly 680 first-cohort repertoires.

Sequenced by immunoSEQ multiplex PCR; TCRdb stores in-frame clones only, minus some. The repertoire holds 250,000 to 400,000 clones, with 88% as singletons. The CDR3 is 14 amino acids. Germline V gene data show CDR1 as MNHNS and CDR2 as SASEGT. Trimming cost V 8 bases and J 12 bases, with 23 bases left between them. Study observations and caveats: The authors enumerated around 150 TCR beta chains as linked to cytomegalovirus. According to a subsequent analysis, TCR clusters identified in the first cohort showed a tendency to co-occur across the approximately 110 validation repertoires. Most TCR sequences proved rare, with some public TCRs found in many donors.

Comment on this clone: The antigen is not known.

This sequence originates from a man between 25 and 39 years old in good health and CMV-seronegative. This chain connects TRBV6-1 to TRBJ2-1; D remains unclear. Sequenced sample: PBMCs. CDR3 amino acids: CASVTGDSRFSQFF. Written as DNA, the CDR3 is TGTGCCAGCGTCACTGGTGACTCTAGATTCTCGCAGTTCTTC.